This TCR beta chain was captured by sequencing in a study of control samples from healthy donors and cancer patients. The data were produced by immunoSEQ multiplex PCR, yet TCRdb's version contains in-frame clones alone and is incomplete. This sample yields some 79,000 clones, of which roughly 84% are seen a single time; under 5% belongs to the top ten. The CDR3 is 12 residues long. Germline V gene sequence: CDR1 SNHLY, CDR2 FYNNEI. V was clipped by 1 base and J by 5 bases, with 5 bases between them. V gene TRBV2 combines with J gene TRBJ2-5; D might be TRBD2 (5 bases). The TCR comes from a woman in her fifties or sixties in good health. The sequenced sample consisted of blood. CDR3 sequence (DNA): TGTGCCAGCAGTGAAGGGGAGGAGACCCAGTACTTC. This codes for CASSEGEETQYF.